These T cell receptor beta chains were read from a single sample in a study of blood T cell repertoires in COVID-19. Generated by immunoSEQ multiplex PCR, the TCRdb table keeps only in-frame clones and is missing some. Of just over 300,000 clones in the sample, approximately 83% were seen once. What was sequenced was PBMCs or T cells enriched from blood (not recorded which). The receptors come from a man aged 25 to 45 who had recovered from COVID-19. The CDR3 runs from the conserved cysteine through the conserved F or W. Fields, in order: J gene, V gene, D gene, clone size, CDR3 DNA, CDR3 protein. D genes are given only for firm matches. Clone size is given for some rows only: seen once, a few or many times, or a class if the clone is expanded.

TRBJ2-3 TRBV7-9 TRBD2 - TGTGCCAGCAGCTCCACACTAGCGTATGAGGCAGATACGCAGTATTTT CASSSTLAYEADTQYF
TRBJ2-4 TRBV5-4 TRBD2 - TGTGCCAGCAGCCCGGCTGGGGAGGGGAAAAACATTCAGTACTTC CASSPAGEGKNIQYF
TRBJ2-7 TRBV12-3/TRBV12-4 - - TGTGCCAGCAGTTTTAAGGGGATCCACGAGCAGTACTTC CASSFKGIHEQYF
TRBJ1-5 TRBV20-1 TRBD1 - TGCAGTGCTAGTCCATCGACAGGGAGCAATCAGCCCCAGCATTTT CSASPSTGSNQPQHF
TRBJ1-1 TRBV9 - - TGTGCCAGCAGCTCCAACGTAGGGAGCACTGAAGCTTTCTTT CASSSNVGSTEAFF
TRBJ2-7 TRBV9 TRBD1 - TGTGCCAGCAGCGCGACGGGACAGGGTGAGCAGTACTTC CASSATGQGEQYF
TRBJ2-3 TRBV30 TRBD2 once TGTGCCTGGAGTGACGTTCTGCGGGGGGTCACAGATACGCAGTATTTT CAWSDVLRGVTDTQYF
TRBJ1-1 TRBV18 - - TGTGCCAGCTCACGCACCGGGACAAGGGGAACTGAAGCTTTCTTT CASSRTGTRGTEAFF
TRBJ2-5 TRBV7-3 TRBD1 - TGTGCCAGCAGCGGGGGGACAGGAGAGACCCAGTACTTC CASSGGTGETQYF
TRBJ1-1 TRBV27 - - TGTGCCAGCAGTTTATTTATCGGGGTGGACACTGAAGCTTTCTTT CASSLFIGVDTEAFF
TRBJ1-5 TRBV20-1 - - TGCAGTGCTAGTGTGGGGCCCTTGAGCAATCAGCCCCAGCATTTT CSASVGPLSNQPQHF
TRBJ2-5 TRBV7-7 - - TGTGCTAGCAGCCCGAGGCCCCAAGAGACCCAGTACTTC CASSPRPQETQYF
TRBJ1-5 TRBV4-2 TRBD1 - TGTGCCAGCAGCCCCCGACAGGGCCTTAATAGCAATCAGCCCCAGCATTTT CASSPRQGLNSNQPQHF
TRBJ2-3 TRBV24-1 - - TGTGCCACCCCGGGGTTCCGCGGGGCAGATACGCAGTATTTT CATPGFRGADTQYF
TRBJ1-5 TRBV2 - - TGTGCCAGCAGTGATTCGGGACGGGGGAATCAGCCCCAGCATTTT CASSDSGRGNQPQHF
TRBJ1-5 TRBV12-3/TRBV12-4 - - TGTGCCAGCAGTAACCCAACACAGGGTGCGCATTTT CASSNPTQGAHF
TRBJ1-1 TRBV19 - once TGTGCCAGTAGTATTAGCCCCCCCGGTGGCACTGAAGCTTTCTTT CASSISPPGGTEAFF
TRBJ1-1 TRBV7-2 - - TGTGCCAGCAGTCTCCTAGGGGTAGATCACACTGAAGCTTTCTTT CASSLLGVDHTEAFF
TRBJ1-1 TRBV7-2 - - TGTGCCAGCAGCGCTCTGACAGCGGGTTACACTGAAGCTTTCTTT CASSALTAGYTEAFF
TRBJ2-1 TRBV7-9 TRBD2 - TGTGCCAGCAGCTCCCCAGCCGGGGGGGCAGGAAATGAGCAGTTCTTC CASSSPAGGAGNEQFF
TRBJ1-3 TRBV5-1 - - TGCGCCAGCAGCGCAGGGGTCGGGGCCCGAAACACCATATATTTT CASSAGVGARNTIYF
TRBJ1-5 TRBV12-3/TRBV12-4 - - TGTGCCAGCAGTTTAAGCGGGGGCCAGCCCCAGCATTTT CASSLSGGQPQHF
TRBJ1-1 TRBV11-2 - - TGTGCCAGCAGCCCCACACCCACTGAAGCTTTCTTT CASSPTPTEAFF
TRBJ1-5 TRBV19 - - TGTGCCAGTAGTATAGGAGGGGGACAGCCCCAGCATTTT CASSIGGGQPQHF
TRBJ2-5 TRBV2 TRBD2 once TGTGCCAGCAGCGGGACTAGCGGGGAGGAAGAGACCCAGTACTTC CASSGTSGEEETQYF
TRBJ1-2 TRBV14 - - TGTGCCAGCAGCCGGGACACAAGCTATGGCTACACCTTC CASSRDTSYGYTF
TRBJ2-2 TRBV7-9 TRBD1 - TGTGCCAGCAGCTCTGGACAGGGGGCAACCGGGGAGCTGTTTTTT CASSSGQGATGELFF
TRBJ2-5 TRBV11-3 TRBD2 - TGTGCCAGCAGCCCCGGAACCTTAGCGGGGGGGCTTCGGGAGACCCAGTACTTC CASSPGTLAGGLRETQYF
TRBJ1-5 TRBV19 TRBD1 - TGTGCCAGTAGTATTGACAGGGGAAGTCACTACAATCAGCCCCAGCATTTT CASSIDRGSHYNQPQHF
TRBJ2-7 TRBV5-1 TRBD1 - TGCGCCAGCAACCCAGGGGGAACCCAATACGAGCAGTACTTC CASNPGGTQYEQYF